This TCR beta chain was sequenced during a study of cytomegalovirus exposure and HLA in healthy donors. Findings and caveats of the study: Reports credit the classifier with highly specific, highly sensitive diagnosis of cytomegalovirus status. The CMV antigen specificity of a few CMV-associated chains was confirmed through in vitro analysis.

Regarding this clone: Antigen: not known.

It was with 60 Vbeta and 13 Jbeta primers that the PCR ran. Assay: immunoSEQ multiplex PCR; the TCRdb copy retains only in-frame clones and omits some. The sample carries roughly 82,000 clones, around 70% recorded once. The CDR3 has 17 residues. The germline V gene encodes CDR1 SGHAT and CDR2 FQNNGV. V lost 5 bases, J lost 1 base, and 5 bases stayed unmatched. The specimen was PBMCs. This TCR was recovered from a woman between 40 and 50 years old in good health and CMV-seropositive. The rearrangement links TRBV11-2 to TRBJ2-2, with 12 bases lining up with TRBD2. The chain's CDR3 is CASSLLAGGLNTGELFF. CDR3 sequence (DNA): TGTGCCAGCAGCCTACTAGCGGGGGGCTTGAACACCGGGGAGCTGTTTTTT.